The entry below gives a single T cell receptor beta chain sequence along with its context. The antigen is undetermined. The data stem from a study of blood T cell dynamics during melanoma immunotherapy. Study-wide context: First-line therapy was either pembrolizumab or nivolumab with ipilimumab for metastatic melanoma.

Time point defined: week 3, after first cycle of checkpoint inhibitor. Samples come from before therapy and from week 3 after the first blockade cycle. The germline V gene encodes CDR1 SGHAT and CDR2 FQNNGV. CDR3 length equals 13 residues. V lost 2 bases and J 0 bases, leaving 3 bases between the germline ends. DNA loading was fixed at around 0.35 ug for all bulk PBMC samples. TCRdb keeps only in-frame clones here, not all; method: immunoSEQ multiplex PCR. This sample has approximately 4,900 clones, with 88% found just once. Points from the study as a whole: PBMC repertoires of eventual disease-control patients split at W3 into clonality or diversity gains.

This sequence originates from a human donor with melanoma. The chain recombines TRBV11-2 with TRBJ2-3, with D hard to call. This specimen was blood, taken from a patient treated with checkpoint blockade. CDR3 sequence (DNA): TGTGCCAGCAGCTTACCTAGCACAGATACGCAGTATTTT. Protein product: CASSLPSTDTQYF.